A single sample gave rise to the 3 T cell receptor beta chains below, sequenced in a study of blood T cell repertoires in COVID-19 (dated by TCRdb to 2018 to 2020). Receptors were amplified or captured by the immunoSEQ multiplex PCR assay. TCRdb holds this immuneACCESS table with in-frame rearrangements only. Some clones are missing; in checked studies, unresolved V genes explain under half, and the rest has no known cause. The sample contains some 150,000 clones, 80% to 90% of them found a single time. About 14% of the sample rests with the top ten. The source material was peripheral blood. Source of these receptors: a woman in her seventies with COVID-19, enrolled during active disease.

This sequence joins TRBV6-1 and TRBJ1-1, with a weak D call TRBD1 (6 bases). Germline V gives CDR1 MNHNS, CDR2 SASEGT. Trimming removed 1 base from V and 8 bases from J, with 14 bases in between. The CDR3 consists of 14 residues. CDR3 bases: TGTGCCAGCAGTGAAGTCACAGGGTCGGCCGAAGCTTTCTTT. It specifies CASSEVTGSAEAFF.

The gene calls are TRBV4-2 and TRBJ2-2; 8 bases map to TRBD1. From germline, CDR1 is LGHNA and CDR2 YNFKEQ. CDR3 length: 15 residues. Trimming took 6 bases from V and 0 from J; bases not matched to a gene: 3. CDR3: CASRPGQANTGELFF. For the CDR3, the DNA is TGTGCCAGCAGGCCGGGACAGGCGAACACCGGGGAGCTGTTTTTT.

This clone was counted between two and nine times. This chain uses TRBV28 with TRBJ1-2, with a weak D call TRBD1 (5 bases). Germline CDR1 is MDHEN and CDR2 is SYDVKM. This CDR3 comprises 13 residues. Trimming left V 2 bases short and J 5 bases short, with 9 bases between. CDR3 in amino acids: CASSLGAFYGYTF. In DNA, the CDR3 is TGTGCCAGCAGTTTAGGGGCTTTTTATGGCTACACCTTC.